These 6 T cell receptor beta chains share one sample of origin, sequenced in a study of blood T cell repertoires in COVID-19 (dated by TCRdb to 2020 to 2022). The library was prepared using the immunoSEQ multiplex PCR assay. TCRdb's version of the immuneACCESS table is confined to in-frame rearrangements and falls short of the full clone set. An unresolved V gene accounts for under half of the shortfall where checked; the remainder is of unknown origin. The sample records approximately 250,000 clones, around four fifths of which are singletons. The ten largest make up roughly 4.5% of the sample. The specimen sequenced was peripheral blood. These receptors all stem from a man in his sixties who had recovered from COVID-19.

This clone was observed a handful of times. The J gene is TRBJ2-4, the V gene TRBV27; TRBD1 aligns across 8 bases. Unmatched junction bases numbered 12, after V lost 5 bases and J lost 6 bases. Per germline, CDR1 MNHEY and CDR2 SMNVEV (reference sequence). The CDR3 is 16 residues long. The CDR3 sequence is CASSPQSRGLVNIQYF. The DNA of the CDR3 is TGTGCCAGCAGTCCTCAGTCCAGGGGGCTGGTAAACATTCAGTACTTC.

This clone was counted between two and nine times. Distinct nucleotide sequences in the sample also encode this CDR3. The chain recombines TRBV5-1 with TRBJ2-6, with D possibly TRBD2 on 6 matching bases. V shed 0 bases and J shed 2 bases, with 6 bases lying between them. The CDR3 contains 15 residues. CDR1 and CDR2 (germline): SGHRS, YFSETQ. The CDR3 bases are TGCGCCAGCAGCTTGGCGGGGGCTGGGGCCAACGTCCTGACTTTC. As protein: CASSLAGAGANVLTF.

The count of this clone is one. The gene calls are TRBV15 and TRBJ1-4, with a possible D match to TRBD1 (5 bases). The CDR3 is 16 amino acids. The germline V gene encodes CDR1 LNHNV and CDR2 YYDKDF (reference sequence). V dropped 0 bases and J dropped 8 bases, with 16 bases sitting between them. CDR3 region: CATSRDGRRGEEKLFF. The CDR3 DNA reads as TGTGCCACCAGCAGAGACGGTAGGAGGGGAGAGGAAAAACTGTTTTTT.

The rearrangement joins TRBV6-5 to TRBJ2-1; TRBD2 matches at 9 bases. CDR1 is MNHEY and CDR2 is SVGAGI in the germline V gene. The CDR3 loop spans 15 amino acids. The V and J ends lost 8 bases and 7 bases, in that order; junction bases with no gene match: 12. The CDR3 coding sequence is TGTGCCAGCGGGCGGCGGGGGGGGCGGAGTAATGAGCAGTTCTTC. Encoded protein: CASGRRGGRSNEQFF.

V and J are TRBV6-5 and TRBJ1-1; weak D call: TRBD1 (5 bases). CDR1 is MNHEY, CDR2 SVGAGI, per germline. The CDR3 has 15 residues. V lost 4 bases and J 9 bases, leaving 21 bases between the germline ends. CDR3 in amino acids: CASSSAGTGRVQAFF. The CDR3 bases are TGTGCCAGCAGTTCCGCGGGGACGGGGAGGGTTCAAGCTTTCTTT.

This clone has just one count. The gene calls are TRBV5-1 and TRBJ1-4, with D perhaps matching TRBD1 (5 bases). The CDR3 totals 15 residues. From germline, CDR1 is SGHRS and CDR2 YFSETQ. Trimming left V 4 bases short and J 0 bases short, with 10 bases between. The CDR3 DNA sequence: TGCGCCAGCAGCCTCCGGGGGGCAACTAATGAAAAACTGTTTTTT. Amino acid sequence: CASSLRGATNEKLFF.